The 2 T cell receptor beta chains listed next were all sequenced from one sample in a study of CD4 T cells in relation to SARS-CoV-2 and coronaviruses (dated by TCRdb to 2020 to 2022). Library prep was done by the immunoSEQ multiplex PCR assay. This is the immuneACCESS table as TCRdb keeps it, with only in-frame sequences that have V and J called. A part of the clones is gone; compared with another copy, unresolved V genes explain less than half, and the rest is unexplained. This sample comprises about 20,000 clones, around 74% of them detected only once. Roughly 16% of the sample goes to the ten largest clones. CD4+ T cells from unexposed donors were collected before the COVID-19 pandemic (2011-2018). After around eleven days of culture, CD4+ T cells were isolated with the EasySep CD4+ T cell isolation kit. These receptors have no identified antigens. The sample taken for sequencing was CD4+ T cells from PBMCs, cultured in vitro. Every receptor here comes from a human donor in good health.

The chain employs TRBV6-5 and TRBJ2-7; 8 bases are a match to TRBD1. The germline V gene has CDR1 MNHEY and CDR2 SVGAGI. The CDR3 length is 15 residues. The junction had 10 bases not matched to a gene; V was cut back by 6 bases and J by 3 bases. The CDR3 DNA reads TGTGCCAGCAGATCCGGGACAGGAGGACGCTACGAGCAGTACTTC. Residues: CASRSGTGGRYEQYF.

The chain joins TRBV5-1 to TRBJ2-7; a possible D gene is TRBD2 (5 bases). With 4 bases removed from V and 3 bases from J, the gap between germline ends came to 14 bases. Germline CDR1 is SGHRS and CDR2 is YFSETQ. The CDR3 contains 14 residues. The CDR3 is CASSREGGFYEQYF. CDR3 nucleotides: TGCGCCAGCAGCCGCGAAGGAGGCTTCTACGAGCAGTACTTC.